This entry is about one TCR beta chain. Its antigen remains unidentified. This entry comes from a study of cytomegalovirus exposure and HLA in healthy donors. This CDR3 comprises 17 residues. The germline gives CDR1 LGHNA, CDR2 YNFKEQ. V shed 5 bases, J shed 5 bases, and the junction held 14 bases outside the gene matches. PCR employed 60 Vbeta and 13 Jbeta primers. Using immunoSEQ multiplex PCR, the repertoire was profiled, and TCRdb retains in-frame clones only, with some absent. The data hold around 170,000 clones, with just under 80% observed a single time. Study conclusions and caveats: TCR beta V segments were, for the most part, productive about 87% or about 30% of the time in an earlier analysis. What a later analysis reportedly showed was that an Asian-associated ancestry cluster had fewer N-insertions than the approximately 720-donor mean. Another analysis was done later, and it associated 16,951 TCR beta sequences with HLA alleles at 0.05 false discovery rate. Some segments of the V type, notably TRBV6-2 and TRBV6-3, were excluded as indistinguishable.

This sequence was found in a woman in her thirties or forties in good health and CMV-seropositive. This chain uses TRBV4-2 with TRBJ1-4, with TRBD1 matching 7 bases. Sequences were obtained from PBMCs. The chain's CDR3 is CASSTTTPGQLNEKLFF. DNA for the CDR3: TGTGCCAGCAGCACCACGACCCCGGGACAGCTAAATGAAAAACTGTTTTTT.